The clone carrying this T cell receptor beta chain was seen more than once but under ten times. Antigen unknown. This record belongs to a study of spatial heterogeneity in lung cancer. Study information: Raw reads contained each unique TCR and UMI combination more than ten times on average.

CDR1 SGHAT and CDR2 FQDESV come from the germline V gene (reference sequence). The length of the CDR3 is 20 residues. V gave up 5 bases and J gave up 7 bases; unmatched junction bases: 24. General study findings and limits: Counts of expanded intratumoral alpha and beta TCRs tracked tumor mutation counts.

Time point meaning: sample taken at primary tumor resection. Whole RNA came from tumor, nontumor lung or frozen PBMC and was sequenced without being sorted. TCRdb reprocessed the 5' RACE reads with MiXCR, giving one entry per CDR3 protein. This table holds about 24,000 distinct CDR3 sequences, approximately 9% found once. The rearrangement uses TRBV11-1 and TRBJ2-4; 9 bases align to TRBD1. The sequence was obtained from a male donor with early-stage non-small cell lung cancer. This specimen was lung tumor tissue, taken at surgery. The CDR3 is CASSEHAAGTGRVNRNIQYF. DNA of the CDR3: TGTGCCAGCAGCGAACACGCAGCAGGGACAGGGCGGGTGAATAGGAACATTCAGTACTTC.